This T cell receptor beta chain is from a study of blood T cells in healthy people across ages. Study conclusions and caveats: The long-lived group displayed more naive CD4+ cells, plus higher diversity, than the aged donors did.

Trimming removed 5 bases at V and 3 bases at J, with 14 bases between. Germline lookup yields CDR1 SGHAT and CDR2 FQNNGV. CDR3 length equals 14 residues. Researchers collected ten milliliters of peripheral blood from every single donor. A second about 7 to 11 cycle PCR used barcoded and J-beta primers. Carrying 12 random nucleotides, a template-switch adaptor labeled each individual cDNA molecule. From the 5' RACE reads, TCRdb called clonotypes with MiXCR, one entry per CDR3 protein. The table has approximately 770,000 distinct CDR3 sequences, 58% seen once; the top ten hold 20% to 25%. A remark on this clonotype: Antigen unknown.

Sequenced input: blood. The sequence came from a young man in good health. The chain uses TRBV11-2 and TRBJ2-7, with D perhaps TRBD2 (6 bases). The CDR3 DNA sequence: TGTGCCAGCAGCGTTAATCTGGGGGGCTACGAGCAGTACTTC. It yields the protein CASSVNLGGYEQYF.